Below, one T cell receptor (beta chain) is given with its context. Its target is unknown. The entry originates in a study of somatic mutations in cytotoxic T cells in rheumatoid arthritis. Study details: Flow sorting at nearly 100% purity was applied to some V beta antibody-stained T-cell populations, which included V beta1+ cells sequenced for TCRB. Study-level findings and limits: The authors did not adjust the slight TRBV07 underrepresentation in rheumatoid arthritis patients for multiple comparisons. Clonality measured in CD8+ T cells did not differ significantly between rheumatoid arthritis patients and age-matched healthy controls. Exceedance of 20% of CD8+ cells by the largest CD8+ clone occurred in about an eighth of the roughly 60 patients.

Germline assignment: CDR1 SGHVS and CDR2 FQNEAQ. The CDR3 contains 15 residues. The J segment lost 7 bases and the V segment lost 3 bases, leaving 8 bases of the junction unmatched. The assay was immunoSEQ multiplex PCR, and TCRdb's table has in-frame clones only and misses some. Of about 7,300 clones listed, about 70% are singletons. Source material: CD8+ T cells sorted from blood. The gene calls are TRBV7-8 and TRBJ2-1, with 8 bases fitting TRBD2. The origin of this receptor is an adult with rheumatoid arthritis. CDR3 coding DNA: TGTGCCAGCAGCTTCTCTAGCGGGCCTAATAATGAGCAGTTCTTC. Protein: CASSFSSGPNNEQFF.